This entry lists 32 T cell receptor beta chains sequenced from one sample in a study of Ad26.COV2.S vaccination and SARS-CoV-2 variants. Profiling relied on immunoSEQ multiplex PCR, and the TCRdb table lists in-frame clones only, not all of them. The profile covers a few hundred thousand clones, with around 89% appearing a single time and around 3.6% taken by the ten largest. Regarding treatment: some 19 received Ad26.COV2.S at low or high dose, single or two shots; 5 received placebo; per-sample allocation not given. Vaccine and placebo recipients were sampled on day 63 after the first injection. This material consisted of peripheral blood, taken in a trial of Ad26.COV2.S vaccine versus placebo. Receptor source: a person between 18 and 60 years old who received the Ad26.COV2.S COVID-19 vaccine or a placebo.

V usage is TRBV7-2 and J usage is TRBJ2-7; D is unclear. V dropped 0 bases and J dropped 0 bases, with 9 bases sitting between them. Germline V gene lookup returns CDR1 SGHTA and CDR2 FQGNSA. The CDR3 runs to 15 residues. The CDR3 protein is CASSLATRSSYEQYF. As DNA, the CDR3 is TGTGCCAGCAGCTTAGCGACGAGGAGCTCCTACGAGCAGTACTTC.

This sequence joins TRBV4-1 and TRBJ2-1; either TRBD1 or TRBD2 may fit D (5 bases each). Germline V lookup: CDR1 MGHRA, CDR2 YSYEKL. The length of the CDR3 is 16 residues. The V end was cut by 3 bases, the J end by 5 bases, with 17 bases between. Here the CDR3 DNA reads TGCGCCAGCAGCCACCCCAGAGGTGGGGGAAACAATGAGCAGTTCTTC. It translates to CASSHPRGGGNNEQFF.

This chain uses TRBV7-2 with TRBJ2-4; D might be TRBD2 (6 bases). The CDR3 is made up of 14 amino acids. CDR1 and CDR2 (germline): SGHTA, FQGNSA. Trimming shortened V by 4 bases and J by 3 bases, and 10 bases separated the two germline ends. The CDR3 region has the DNA TGTGCCAGCAGCTCCGGGAGATACAAAAACATTCAGTACTTC. Translating gives CASSSGRYKNIQYF.

V usage is TRBV19 and J usage is TRBJ1-5; 9 bases are shared with TRBD1. V was clipped by 7 bases and J by 2 bases; unmatched bases: 6. CDR1 and CDR2 from the germline V gene are LNHDA and SQIVND (reference sequence). The length of the CDR3 is 15 residues. CDR3 residues: CASKADRGGNQPQHF. CDR3 sequence (DNA): TGTGCCAGTAAAGCGGACAGGGGAGGCAATCAGCCCCAGCATTTT.

V gene TRBV9 combines with J gene TRBJ2-3; 8 positions match TRBD2. The V segment lost 0 bases and the J segment 2 bases; nucleotides outside the gene matches: 5. Looked up from germline, CDR1 is SGDLS and CDR2 is YYNGEE. The CDR3 loop spans 16 amino acids. DNA for the CDR3: TGTGCCAGCAGCGTAGGTTCGGGGGGGTTCACAGATACGCAGTATTTT. Residues: CASSVGSGGFTDTQYF. Combining the CDR3 with reference TRBV9 and TRBJ2-3 gives the whole variable domain DSGVTQTPKHLITATGQRVTLRCSPRSGDLSVYWYQQSLDQGLQFLIQYYNGEERAKGNILERFSAQQFPDLHSELNLSSLELGDSALYFCASSVGSGGFTDTQYFGPGTRLTVL.

The chain has TRBV28 and TRBJ1-5; possible D gene TRBD1, 5 bases. Per germline, CDR1 MDHEN and CDR2 SYDVKM. Trimming left V 3 bases short and J 7 bases short, with 13 bases between. The length of the CDR3 is 14 residues. The CDR3 nucleotides read TGTGCCAGCAGTTTGATGGGGGGATGGCAGCCCCAGCATTTT. Protein product: CASSLMGGWQPQHF.

The chain carries TRBV2 and TRBJ2-7; the match to TRBD2 covers 7 bases. Germline CDR1 SNHLY, CDR2 FYNNEI. Germline trimming cut 7 bases from V and 7 bases from J; bases unmatched to any gene: 7. The CDR3 totals 12 residues. CDR3 sequence (DNA): TGTGCCAGCACAGGGAGGGCTTTTGAGCAGTACTTC. Its protein is CASTGRAFEQYF.

The chain recombines TRBV19 with TRBJ2-3, with a possible D match to TRBD1 (5 bases). The CDR3 sequence is 14 residues long. With 2 bases removed from V and 4 bases from J, the gap between germline ends came to 10 bases. Germline-derived CDR1 and CDR2 are LNHDA and SQIVND (reference sequence). For the CDR3, the DNA is TGTGCCAGTAGTATAAGCAGGGAAGCAGATACGCAGTATTTT. It is translated as CASSISREADTQYF. Variable domain in full (rest from reference TRBV19 and TRBJ2-3): DGGITQSPKYLFRKEGQNVTLSCEQNLNHDAMYWYRQDPGQGLRLIYYSQIVNDFQKGDIAEGYSVSREKKESFPLTVTSAQKNPTAFYLCASSISREADTQYFGPGTRLTVL.

The V gene is TRBV5-4, the J gene TRBJ1-1; D gene unclear. The CDR3 sequence is 14 residues long. Germline CDR1 is SGHNT and CDR2 is YYREEE (reference sequence). Trimming stripped 0 bases from V and 4 bases from J, with 10 bases between. The DNA for the CDR3 is TGTGCCAGCAGCTTGGGGACGGTGGTCACTGAAGCTTTCTTT. It translates to CASSLGTVVTEAFF.

The chain employs TRBV29-1 and TRBJ2-5, with no clear D. The CDR3 runs 13 residues. Trimming took 4 bases from V and 5 from J, leaving 14 bases between them. The germline CDR1 and CDR2 sequences are SQVTM and ANQGSEA. The CDR3 here is CSVAIAGVETQYF. In DNA, the CDR3 is TGCAGCGTTGCCATTGCTGGGGTGGAGACCCAGTACTTC. The variable domain in full, with the rest retrieved from reference TRBV29-1 and TRBJ2-5, is SAVISQKPSRDICQRGTSLTIQCQVDSQVTMMFWYRQQPGQSLTLIATANQGSEATYESGFVIDKFPISRPNLTFSTLTVSNMSPEDSSIYLCSVAIAGVETQYFGPGTRLLVL.

The chain joins TRBV4-1 to TRBJ1-5, with a possible D match to TRBD1 (5 bases). Trimming took off 4 bases at V and 1 base at J, with 11 bases between the two ends. Germline lookup yields CDR1 MGHRA and CDR2 YSYEKL. The CDR3 length is 15 residues. In DNA form, the CDR3 reads TGCGCCAGCAGCCTCAGACAGCTAAGCAATCAGCCCCAGCATTTT. The encoded protein is CASSLRQLSNQPQHF.

This clone appeared once. CDR3 nucleotide sequence: TGTGCCAGCAGCTTAGATCGGGGTTATCCCTACGAGCAGTACTTC. Its protein product is CASSLDRGYPYEQYF. The gene calls are TRBV7-2 and TRBJ2-7; D may be TRBD2 (5 bases). V lost 1 base and J 2 bases, leaving 12 bases between the germline ends. This CDR3 is built from 15 residues. Germline-derived CDR1 and CDR2 are SGHTA and FQGNSA.

The gene calls are TRBV27 and TRBJ1-2; 10 nucleotides line up with TRBD1. The CDR3 contains 15 residues. The V gene's germline CDR1 is MNHEY and CDR2 SMNVEV (reference sequence). V trimming: 1 base; J trimming: 8 bases; junction bases outside the gene matches: 7. In DNA, the CDR3 is TGTGCCAGCAGTTTATACCGACAGGGGGCAGGGGGCTACACCTTC. Translated: CASSLYRQGAGGYTF.

The chain joins TRBV30 to TRBJ2-2; D not resolved. With 0 bases removed from V and 5 bases from J, the gap between germline ends came to 7 bases. The CDR3 is made up of 13 amino acids. Per the germline V gene, CDR1 is GTSNPN and CDR2 is SVGIG (reference sequence). The DNA for the CDR3 is TGTGCCTGGAGTGTACCCGGAACCGGGGAGCTGTTTTTT. The encoded protein is CAWSVPGTGELFF.

With regard to this clone: Compared with germline, one end of the junction differs, possibly owing to a read error. The V call is TRBV7-6, the J call TRBJ2-7; maybe TRBD2 (6 bases). The germline V gene encodes CDR1 SGHVS and CDR2 FNYEAQ. The CDR3 covers 15 residues. The DNA of the CDR3 is TGTGCCAGCAGCTTAATCGGGGGTTCCTCCCACGAGCAGTACTTC. Translated: CASSLIGGSSHEQYF.

This clone was detected only a few times. Other DNA sequences from this sample encode an identical CDR3 as well. The genes are TRBV13 and TRBJ2-3; unclear D gene. The V and J ends lost 4 bases and 6 bases respectively, with 5 bases between them. Germline CDR1 reads PRHDT; CDR2 reads FYEKMQ (reference sequence). The CDR3 length is 11 residues. The CDR3 sequence is CASSSEDTQYF. Written as DNA, the CDR3 is TGTGCCAGCAGCTCCGAGGATACGCAGTATTTT.

The CDR3 loop reads CASSSGVGDTEAFF. CDR3 nucleotides: TGTGCCAGCAGCTCCGGGGTCGGGGACACTGAAGCTTTCTTT. This chain links TRBV5-6 with TRBJ1-1, with D hard to call. From germline, CDR1 is SGHDT and CDR2 YYEEEE. Trimming removed 3 bases from V and 3 bases from J, with 12 bases in between. CDR3 length: 14 residues. Complete variable domain (other parts from reference TRBV5-6 and TRBJ1-1): DAGVTQSPTHLIKTRGQQVTLRCSPKSGHDTVSWYQQALGQGPQFIFQYYEEEERQRGNFPDRFSGHQFPNYSSELNVNALLLGDSALYLCASSSGVGDTEAFFGQGTRLTVV.

The V gene is TRBV25-1, the J gene TRBJ2-7; perhaps D is TRBD1 or TRBD2 (5 bases each). The V end was cut by 2 bases, the J end by 2 bases, with 10 bases between. The germline CDR1 and CDR2 sequences are MGHDK and SYGVNS. The CDR3 spans 14 residues. The CDR3 nucleotides read TGTGCCAGCAGTGAAGGGACCGCTACCTACGAGCAGTACTTC. Its translation: CASSEGTATYEQYF.

The chain has TRBV21-1 and TRBJ1-2; TRBD1, as called in the table, went unchecked against the DNA. TRBV21-1 is annotated as a pseudogene. This CDR3 spans 13 amino acids. The DNA of the CDR3 is TGTGCCAGCAGCCCGACAGGGAACTATGGCTACACCTTC. Protein: CASSPTGNYGYTF.

V and J are TRBV9 and TRBJ2-7; 10 bases agree with TRBD1. The CDR3 is 16 amino acids. Trimming cost V 4 bases and J 0 bases; bases outside gene matches: 7. Looked up from germline, CDR1 is SGDLS and CDR2 is YYNGEE. CDR3 nucleotide sequence: TGTGCCAGCAGCCCAACCGGGACAGGGGTCTCCTACGAGCAGTACTTC. Residues: CASSPTGTGVSYEQYF.

This clone was seen once. This sequence joins TRBV7-2 and TRBJ2-3; D remains ambiguous. CDR3 length equals 15 residues. Trimming left V 2 bases short and J 4 bases short, with 13 bases between. The germline gives CDR1 SGHTA, CDR2 FQGNSA. The CDR3 sequence: CASSLHGVNSDTQYF. In DNA form, the CDR3 reads TGTGCCAGCAGCTTACACGGCGTAAATTCAGATACGCAGTATTTT.

The chain recombines TRBV29-1 with TRBJ2-3; 7 positions match TRBD2. The CDR3 runs to 12 residues. V dropped 6 bases and J dropped 6; count of bases not matched to a gene: 6. The germline V gene has CDR1 SQVTM and CDR2 ANQGSEA. The CDR3 DNA follows: TGCAGCGTGTCCGCGGGGGAGGATACGCAGTATTTT. This encodes CSVSAGEDTQYF.

The chain carries TRBV7-6 and TRBJ1-1; D is uncertain. Germline V gives CDR1 SGHVS, CDR2 FNYEAQ. V was cut by 5 bases and J by 0 bases, with 7 bases left in between. There are 13 residues in the CDR3. CDR3 sequence reads: CASSLSLNTEAFF. DNA for the CDR3: TGTGCCAGCAGCCTAAGCCTGAACACTGAAGCTTTCTTT.

The CDR3 reads CAWRGLYGYTF. DNA for the CDR3: TGTGCCTGGAGGGGTCTATATGGCTACACCTTC. The chain links TRBV30 to TRBJ1-2; D is ambiguous. The CDR3 consists of 11 residues. Looked up from germline, CDR1 is GTSNPN and CDR2 is SVGIG (reference sequence). V was clipped by 3 bases and J by 5 bases, with 7 bases between them.

The gene calls are TRBV5-6 and TRBJ2-7; the match to TRBD1 covers 7 bases. V shed 2 bases and J 3 bases; nucleotides not matched to a gene: 2. The CDR3 is made up of 13 amino acids. In germline, CDR1 is SGHDT, CDR2 YYEEEE. The CDR3 DNA is TGTGCCAGCAGCTTTAGGGGGCTCTACGAGCAGTACTTC. Encoded protein: CASSFRGLYEQYF.

The rearrangement uses TRBV6-4 and TRBJ2-3, with TRBD2 matching 8 bases. V dropped 2 bases and J dropped 3; count of bases not matched to a gene: 7. In germline, CDR1 is MRHNA, CDR2 SNTAGT. The CDR3 totals 16 residues. DNA for the CDR3: TGTGCCAGCAGTGACCATGTCGGGGGGGGGACAGATACGCAGTATTTT. Protein: CASSDHVGGGTDTQYF.

The chain recombines TRBV7-9 with TRBJ2-2; no clear D gene. CDR3 length: 12 residues. The ends were cut back, 5 bases at V and 9 bases at J, with 10 bases in the middle. The germline V gene encodes CDR1 SEHNR and CDR2 FQNEAQ (reference sequence). For the CDR3, the DNA is TGTGCCAGCAGCCAAGCCGCTTGGGAGCTGTTTTTT. It encodes CASSQAAWELFF.

Concerning this clone: Its ends do not fully match the called genes, so a read error is possible. V and J are TRBV6-1 and TRBJ1-5; D gene unclear. Germline loops: CDR1 MNHNS, CDR2 SASEGT. The length of the CDR3 is 11 residues. Written as DNA, the CDR3 is TGTGCCAGCAGTGATGTTCTTAGGGTGAATTTT. Protein: CASSDVLRVNF.

J is TRBJ2-1 and V is TRBV5-6; tentatively, D is TRBD2 (6 bases). The CDR3 loop spans 11 amino acids. V was trimmed by 4 bases and J by 9 bases, leaving 8 bases between them. CDR1 is SGHDT, CDR2 YYEEEE, per germline. CDR3: CASSQEGEQFF. In nucleotides, the CDR3 is TGTGCCAGCAGCCAGGAGGGTGAGCAGTTCTTC. Full variable domain (outside the CDR3, taken from reference TRBV5-6 and TRBJ2-1): DAGVTQSPTHLIKTRGQQVTLRCSPKSGHDTVSWYQQALGQGPQFIFQYYEEEERQRGNFPDRFSGHQFPNYSSELNVNALLLGDSALYLCASSQEGEQFFGPGTRLTVL.

About this clone itself: This same CDR3 is encoded by further DNA sequences in the sample. V usage is TRBV9 and J usage is TRBJ2-2; D is uncertain. V was clipped by 0 bases and J by 1 base, with 7 bases between them. Germline loops: CDR1 SGDLS, CDR2 YYNGEE. This CDR3 has 15 amino acids. CDR3 region: CASSVGTRNTGELFF. The DNA for the CDR3 is TGTGCCAGCAGCGTAGGAACGAGGAACACCGGGGAGCTGTTTTTT. Looking up the rest from reference TRBV9 and TRBJ2-2 gives the full variable domain: DSGVTQTPKHLITATGQRVTLRCSPRSGDLSVYWYQQSLDQGLQFLIQYYNGEERAKGNILERFSAQQFPDLHSELNLSSLELGDSALYFCASSVGTRNTGELFFGEGSRLTVL.

The rearrangement uses TRBV6-6 and TRBJ1-2; D might be TRBD1 (5 bases). Germline CDR1 MNHNY, CDR2 SVGAGI (reference sequence). There are 14 residues in the CDR3. V dropped 2 bases and J dropped 8 bases, with 15 bases sitting between them. The DNA for the CDR3 is TGTGCCAGCAGTTACCTTCCAGGACAATCCGGCTACACCTTC. Residues: CASSYLPGQSGYTF.

The rearrangement links TRBV10-1 to TRBJ2-1, with D perhaps being TRBD1 or TRBD2 (5 bases each). CDR1 is WNHNN, CDR2 SYGVQD, per germline (reference sequence). The V end lost 11 bases, the J end lost 12 bases, and 20 bases lay between the germline ends. The CDR3 loop spans 12 amino acids. This chain's CDR3 is CALSVRGPGQFF. CDR3 nucleotides: TGCGCCCTGTCCGTGAGGGGCCCTGGGCAGTTCTTC.